This TCR beta chain is from a study of cytomegalovirus exposure and HLA in healthy donors. Study conclusions and caveats: A likely sequencing artifact accounted for one observed cluster of highly shared sequence variants. Among the most significant clusters, several appeared linked to common viral pathogens in a later analysis.

This CDR3 is built from 14 residues. Germline CDR1 is SGHVS and CDR2 is FQNEAQ. V was pared by 5 bases and J by 8 bases, with 15 bases between. On this clone: Its antigen is undetermined.

The PCR ran on 60 Vbeta and 13 Jbeta primers. Profiled with immunoSEQ multiplex PCR; TCRdb holds only in-frame clones, not every one. The table includes approximately 200,000 clones, approximately 80% detected once. This chain uses TRBV7-8 with TRBJ1-4, with D tentatively TRBD1 (5 bases). The sequenced sample consisted of PBMCs. The clonotype originates from a girl under 18 in good health and CMV-seronegative. The CDR3 loop reads CASSPLGGVEKLFF. CDR3 bases: TGTGCCAGCAGCCCCTTGGGGGGTGTCGAAAAACTGTTTTTT.